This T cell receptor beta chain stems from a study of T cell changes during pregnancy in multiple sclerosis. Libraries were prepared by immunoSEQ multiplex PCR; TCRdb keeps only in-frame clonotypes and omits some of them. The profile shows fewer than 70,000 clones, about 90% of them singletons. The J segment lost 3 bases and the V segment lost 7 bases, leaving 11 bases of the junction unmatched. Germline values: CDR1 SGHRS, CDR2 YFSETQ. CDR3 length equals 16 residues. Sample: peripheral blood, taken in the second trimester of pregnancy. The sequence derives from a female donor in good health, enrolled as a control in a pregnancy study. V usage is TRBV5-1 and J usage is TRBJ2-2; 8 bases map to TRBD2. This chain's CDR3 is CASLGAAGGYTGELFF. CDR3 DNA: TGCGCCAGCCTTGGTGCGGCGGGAGGCTACACCGGGGAGCTGTTTTTT. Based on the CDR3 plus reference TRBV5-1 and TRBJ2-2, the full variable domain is KAGVTQTPRYLIKTRGQQVTLSCSPISGHRSVSWYQQTPGQGLQFLFEYFSETQRNKGNFPGRFSGRQFSNSRSEMNVSTLELGDSALYLCASLGAAGGYTGELFFGEGSRLTVL.